The 18 T cell receptor beta chains presented below share a single source sample, sequenced in a study of monozygotic twins with inflammatory bowel disease (dated by TCRdb to between 2018 and 2020). The protocol used for the library was 5' RACE. The sample was run on an Illumina HiSeq 2500. The reads were reprocessed in TCRdb, with one entry per CDR3 protein sequence and no accompanying DNA. This sample's records show some 200,000 distinct CDR3 sequences. The ten largest clones add up to less than 9% of the sample. The specimen was blood. These receptors all come from a human donor with ulcerative colitis or Crohn's disease, or a healthy co-twin of an affected twin (not recorded which).

J is TRBJ1-3 and V is TRBV5-4; TCRdb gives TRBD1 as the D gene, but with no DNA this cannot be confirmed. The CDR3 loop spans 15 amino acids. Germline-derived CDR1 and CDR2 are SGHNT and YYREEE (reference sequence). The CDR3 loop reads CASSSPQVSGNTIYF.

The chain links TRBV7-2 to TRBJ1-5; TCRdb selects TRBD1, and the lack of DNA leaves this call unchecked. Germline values: CDR1 SGHTA, CDR2 FQGNSA. CDR3 length: 13 residues. The CDR3 here is CASSSDRVQPQHF.

The V and J genes are TRBV5-5 and TRBJ1-2. There are 13 residues in the CDR3. From germline, CDR1 is SGHKS and CDR2 YYEKEE (reference sequence). CDR3 in amino acids: CASSTVRGYGYSF.

The V gene is TRBV4-1, the J gene TRBJ1-1; the D gene TCRdb calls, TRBD1, cannot be checked with no DNA. The germline gives CDR1 MGHRA, CDR2 YSYEKL. The CDR3 has 16 amino acids. CDR3 in amino acids: CASSQVSRGNGTEAFF.

The V call is TRBV7-9, the J call TRBJ2-3; the TRBD2 assignment by TCRdb is unverifiable without DNA. The CDR3 extends over 15 amino acids. CDR1 is SEHNR and CDR2 is FQNEAQ in the germline V gene (reference sequence). CDR3 region: CASSGREFSTDTQYF.

The chain links TRBV12-3 or TRBV12-4 to TRBJ1-2; TCRdb picks TRBD1, but there is no DNA to check that call. This CDR3 has 14 residues. CDR3 in amino acids: CASSFGGANYGYTF.

The chain recombines TRBV5-1 with TRBJ1-6; TCRdb indicates TRBD1, and absent DNA this call remains unverified. The CDR3 extends over 14 amino acids. The V gene's germline CDR1 is SGHRS and CDR2 YFSETQ. CDR3 sequence: CASSLTGENSPLHF.

The chain links TRBV4-1 to TRBJ1-5. In germline, CDR1 is MGHRA, CDR2 YSYEKL. CDR3 length: 13 amino acids. CDR3 in amino acids: CASSPSESQPQHF.

The gene calls are TRBV7-8 and TRBJ1-1; TCRdb reports TRBD1, a call that lacks DNA to check it against. The CDR3 covers 17 residues. CDR1 and CDR2 from the germline V gene are SGHVS and FQNEAQ. The CDR3 is CASSLASTGEGDTEAFF.

The chain joins TRBV29-1 to TRBJ2-3. This CDR3 comprises 12 residues. Germline V lookup: CDR1 SQVTM, CDR2 ANQGSEA. The CDR3 here is CSAGMVPDTQYF.

This rearrangement joins TRBV6-5 to TRBJ1-1; the TCRdb call, TRBD1, lacks DNA for checking. The V gene's germline CDR1 is MNHEY and CDR2 SVGAGI. The CDR3 length is 15 residues. CDR3 amino acids: CASSVLQGLGTEAFF.

The V call is TRBV30, the J call TRBJ1-4. The germline CDR1 and CDR2 sequences are GTSNPN and SVGIG (reference sequence). The CDR3 contains 12 residues. The CDR3 loop reads CAWRESGEKLFF.

The chain combines TRBV5-1 with TRBJ2-7; without DNA, the TCRdb call of TRBD1 cannot be checked. Germline values: CDR1 SGHRS, CDR2 YFSETQ. CDR3 size: 14 residues. The CDR3 sequence is CASSSPGPGLEQYF.

The chain uses TRBV14 and TRBJ2-2; TCRdb's D call of TRBD1 is untestable without DNA. CDR1 is SGHDN, CDR2 FVKESK, per germline. The CDR3 runs to 16 residues. This CDR3 is CASSQGGGLNTGELFF.

V gene TRBV20-1 combines with J gene TRBJ2-7. Germline V lookup: CDR1 DFQATT, CDR2 SNEGSKA (reference sequence). There are 14 residues in the CDR3. The CDR3 sequence: CSASGTQPTFEQYF.

The chain employs TRBV20-1 and TRBJ2-6; TCRdb names TRBD2, which stays unverified in the absence of DNA. This CDR3 is 15 amino acids long. Germline CDR1 DFQATT, CDR2 SNEGSKA (reference sequence). CDR3 region: CSASGGEPGANVLTF.

This chain links TRBV6-5 with TRBJ1-4; TCRdb designates TRBD1, a call that cannot be tested without DNA. Germline V gene data show CDR1 as MNHEY and CDR2 as SVGAGI. The CDR3 runs 15 residues. CDR3 amino acids: CASSYSSGAGEKLFF.

The gene calls are TRBV30 and TRBJ2-4; TCRdb designates TRBD1, a call that cannot be tested without DNA. The CDR3 is 14 residues long. Germline V gene data show CDR1 as GTSNPN and CDR2 as SVGIG (reference sequence). CDR3 loop: CAWSDVGGKNIQYF.